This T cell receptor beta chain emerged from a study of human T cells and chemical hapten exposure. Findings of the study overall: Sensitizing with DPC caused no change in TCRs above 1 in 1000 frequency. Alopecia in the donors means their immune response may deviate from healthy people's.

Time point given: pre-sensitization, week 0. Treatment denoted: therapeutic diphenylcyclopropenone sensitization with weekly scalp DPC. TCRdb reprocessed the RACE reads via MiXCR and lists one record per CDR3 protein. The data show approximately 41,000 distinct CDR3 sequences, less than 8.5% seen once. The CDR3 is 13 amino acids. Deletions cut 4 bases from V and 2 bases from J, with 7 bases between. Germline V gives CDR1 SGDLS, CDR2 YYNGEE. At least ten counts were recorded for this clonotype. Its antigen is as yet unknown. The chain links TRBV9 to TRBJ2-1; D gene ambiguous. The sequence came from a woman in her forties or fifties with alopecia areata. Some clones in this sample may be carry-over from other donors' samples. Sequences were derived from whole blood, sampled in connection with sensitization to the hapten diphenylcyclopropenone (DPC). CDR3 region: CASSPLTYNEQFF. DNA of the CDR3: TGTGCCAGCAGCCCTCTGACCTACAATGAGCAGTTCTTC.